These 2 T cell receptor beta chains share one sample of origin, sequenced in a study of shared clonotypes between healthy human individuals. Method: immunoSEQ multiplex PCR; TCRdb's copy keeps in-frame clones and lacks some. The sample carries 1.4 million or so clones, 98% recorded once. What was sequenced was naive CD4+ T cells sorted from blood. Noted subset: CD45RA+ positively selected. The origin of the receptors is a young man in good health.

V is TRBV7-2 and J is TRBJ2-6; TRBD1 matches at 7 bases. This CDR3 is built from 14 residues. Germline V gives CDR1 SGHTA, CDR2 FQGNSA. V shed 5 bases, J shed 6 bases, and the junction held 4 bases outside the gene matches. The CDR3 bases are TGTGCCAGCAGCCGACAGGGCAAGGCCAACGTCCTGACTTTC. This sequence encodes CASSRQGKANVLTF.

V and J are TRBV11-2 and TRBJ2-7, with 8 bases fitting TRBD2. V trimming: 2 bases; J trimming: 0 bases; junction bases outside the gene matches: 6. Germline loops: CDR1 SGHAT, CDR2 FQNNGV. CDR3 length: 16 residues. In nucleotides, the CDR3 is TGTGCCAGCAGCTTAACGTTAGCGGGAAGCTCCTACGAGCAGTACTTC. Protein: CASSLTLAGSSYEQYF. Full variable domain (outside the CDR3, taken from reference TRBV11-2 and TRBJ2-7): EAGVAQSPRYKIIEKRQSVAFWCNPISGHATLYWYQQILGQGPKLLIQFQNNGVVDDSQLPKDRFSAERLKGVDSTLKIQPAKLEDSAVYLCASSLTLAGSSYEQYFGPGTRLTVT.